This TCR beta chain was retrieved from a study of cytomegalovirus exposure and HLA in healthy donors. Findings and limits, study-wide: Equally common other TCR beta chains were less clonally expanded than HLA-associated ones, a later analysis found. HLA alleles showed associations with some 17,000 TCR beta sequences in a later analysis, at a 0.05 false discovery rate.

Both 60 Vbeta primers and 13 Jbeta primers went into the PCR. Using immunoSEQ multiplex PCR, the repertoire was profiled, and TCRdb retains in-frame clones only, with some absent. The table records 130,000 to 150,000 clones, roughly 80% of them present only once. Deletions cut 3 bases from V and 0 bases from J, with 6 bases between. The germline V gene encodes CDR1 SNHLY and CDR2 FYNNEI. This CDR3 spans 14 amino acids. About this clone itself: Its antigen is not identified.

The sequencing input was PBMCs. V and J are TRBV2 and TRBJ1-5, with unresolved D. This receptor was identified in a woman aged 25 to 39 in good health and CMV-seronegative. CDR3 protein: CASSETNSNQPQHF. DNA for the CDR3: TGTGCCAGCAGTGAGACAAATAGCAATCAGCCCCAGCATTTT.